These 21 T cell receptor beta chains originate from one sample sequenced in a study of beta chain features in type 1 diabetes. Expressed TCRB transcripts were sequenced because the isolated RNA had all been reverse transcribed beforehand. TCRdb keeps only in-frame clones here, not all; method: immunoSEQ multiplex PCR. The repertoire holds some 280,000 clones, approximately 15% seen once, with 0.015% to 0.02% in the top ten. Study conclusions and caveats: Shorter TCRB CDR3s, moderately but significantly so, were found in Type 1 diabetes patients in all four CD4+ subsets.

For these receptors, no antigen is known. Input material: naive CD4+ T cells from blood. Receptors originate from a man aged 25-40 years with type 1 diabetes.

The gene calls are TRBV11-2 and TRBJ1-1; D gene uncertain. The V gene lost 3 bases and the J gene lost 3 bases, with 5 bases spanning the gap. CDR3 length equals 12 residues. Germline lookup yields CDR1 SGHAT and CDR2 FQNNGV. For the CDR3, the DNA is TGTGCCAGCAGCTTCCATGACACTGAAGCTTTCTTT. Translating it yields CASSFHDTEAFF.

This clone turned up a few times. The genes are TRBV15 and TRBJ2-1; TRBD2 aligns across 12 bases. The CDR3 is 16 residues long. The ends lost 5 bases at V and 7 bases at J; junction bases unmatched: 9. Germline lookup yields CDR1 LNHNV and CDR2 YYDKDF (reference sequence). The CDR3 here is CATSSERTSGKNEQFF. Here the CDR3 DNA reads TGTGCCACCAGCTCAGAACGGACTAGCGGGAAGAATGAGCAGTTCTTC.

The V and J genes are TRBV29-1 and TRBJ2-1; TRBD2 might be the D (6 bases). Trimming took 4 bases from V and 6 from J, leaving 13 bases between them. The CDR3 contains 13 residues. Germline CDR1 reads SQVTM; CDR2 reads ANQGSEA. CDR3 loop: CSVVGGITNEQFF. CDR3 DNA: TGCAGCGTTGTTGGCGGGATCACCAATGAGCAGTTCTTC.

This clone has only a few counts. This sequence joins TRBV5-1 and TRBJ2-7, with D maybe TRBD1 (6 bases). V was pared by 4 bases and J by 6 bases, with 17 bases between. Germline loops: CDR1 SGHRS, CDR2 YFSETQ. CDR3 length: 14 amino acids. The CDR3 sequence: CASSGRGLSGEQYF. CDR3 DNA sequence: TGCGCCAGCAGCGGCAGGGGTTTATCTGGCGAGCAGTACTTC.

The sample holds a few counts of this clone. The V call is TRBV5-1, the J call TRBJ2-1; weak D call: TRBD1 (6 bases). The V gene's germline CDR1 is SGHRS and CDR2 YFSETQ. The CDR3 is made up of 15 amino acids. Trimming took off 1 base at V and 3 bases at J, with 11 bases between the two ends. The CDR3 region has the DNA TGCGCCAGCAGCTTGACAGGGAACCTCTACAATGAGCAGTTCTTC. This encodes CASSLTGNLYNEQFF.

This clone was picked up a small number of times. The chain combines TRBV19 with TRBJ2-1; 12 nucleotides agree with TRBD2. Germline V gene sequence: CDR1 LNHDA, CDR2 SQIVND (reference sequence). V was pared by 6 bases and J by 7 bases, with 10 bases of the junction left unmatched. The CDR3 sequence is 16 residues long. CDR3 DNA sequence: TGTGCCAGTAGGACCCTAGCGGGAGGGCCGCGGAATGAGCAGTTCTTC. It specifies CASRTLAGGPRNEQFF.

As concerns this clone: Additional DNA sequences in this sample encode the identical CDR3. The CDR3 spells CASSPPTANYGYTF. The CDR3 DNA sequence: TGTGCCAGCTCACCACCTACAGCCAACTATGGCTACACCTTC. The chain couples TRBV18 to TRBJ1-2; D is uncertain. Trimming took off 0 bases at V and 2 bases at J, with 7 bases between the two ends. Germline values: CDR1 KGHSH, CDR2 LQKENI. This CDR3 is built from 14 residues.

This chain joins TRBV11-2 and TRBJ2-1, with 14 bases lining up with TRBD2. Germline trimming cut 6 bases from V and 6 bases from J; bases unmatched to any gene: 4. Germline V gene data show CDR1 as SGHAT and CDR2 as FQNNGV. The CDR3 sequence is 15 residues long. The CDR3, as DNA: TGTGCCAGCAGTTTGGGGACTAGCGGGAGCAATGAGCAGTTCTTC. It specifies CASSLGTSGSNEQFF.

The rearrangement uses TRBV2 and TRBJ2-3; 10 bases agree with TRBD2. The V and J ends lost 7 bases and 4 bases, in that order; junction bases with no gene match: 8. Looked up from germline, CDR1 is SNHLY and CDR2 is FYNNEI. The CDR3 extends over 15 amino acids. In nucleotides, the CDR3 is TGTGCCAGCACCGAGCGGGAGGGCCGCGCAGATACGCAGTATTTT. Translating gives CASTEREGRADTQYF.

This clone was counted between two and nine times. The V and J genes are TRBV29-1 and TRBJ2-3, with D uncertain. The CDR3 covers 15 residues. Germline V gives CDR1 SQVTM, CDR2 ANQGSEA. Between the trimmed V and J ends, which lost 1 base and 2 bases, there was a span of 13 bases. CDR3 sequence: CSVEVLGSPTDTQYF. CDR3 nucleotide sequence: TGCAGCGTTGAAGTGCTAGGAAGCCCCACAGATACGCAGTATTTT.

With regard to this clone: The same CDR3 also results from other DNA sequences found in this sample. The chain combines TRBV5-1 with TRBJ2-1; D may be TRBD1 (5 bases). The V end was cut by 0 bases, the J end by 6 bases, with 13 bases between. The CDR3 has 15 residues. The germline CDR1 and CDR2 sequences are SGHRS and YFSETQ. DNA of the CDR3: TGCGCCAGCAGCTTGGTGTCAGGGTCTGCCAATGAGCAGTTCTTC. Translating it yields CASSLVSGSANEQFF.

The rearrangement links TRBV7-9 to TRBJ1-2; no reliable D call. V was pared by 2 bases and J by 4 bases, with 11 bases between. CDR3 length: 14 amino acids. CDR1 and CDR2 from the germline V gene are SEHNR and FQNEAQ (reference sequence). The CDR3 sequence is CASSLTGRSYGYTF. In DNA form, the CDR3 reads TGTGCCAGCAGCTTAACTGGTCGGAGCTATGGCTACACCTTC. Full variable domain (rest looked up from reference TRBV7-9 and TRBJ1-2): DTGVSQNPRHKITKRGQNVTFRCDPISEHNRLYWYRQTLGQGPEFLTYFQNEAQLEKSRLLSDRFSAERPKGSFSTLEIQRTEQGDSAMYLCASSLTGRSYGYTFGSGTRLTVV.

This chain connects TRBV25-1 to TRBJ1-2; D possibly corresponds to TRBD1 (5 bases). With 4 bases removed from V and 7 bases from J, the gap between germline ends came to 19 bases. Germline CDR1 reads MGHDK; CDR2 reads SYGVNS. The CDR3 contains 15 residues. This CDR3 reads CASSGLFARGRGYTF. The CDR3 nucleotides are TGTGCCAGCAGTGGCTTATTCGCTAGGGGTCGTGGCTACACCTTC.

This clone showed up just a few times. This CDR3 is also generated by other DNA sequences in the sample. The J gene is TRBJ2-3, the V gene TRBV5-4; 7 nucleotides line up with TRBD2. Germline CDR1 reads SGHNT; CDR2 reads YYREEE (reference sequence). The CDR3 is 15 residues long. V lost 0 bases to trimming and J lost 3 bases; unmatched junction nucleotides: 4. This CDR3 reads CASSLGGSGTDTQYF. The DNA of the CDR3 is TGTGCCAGCAGCTTGGGCGGGAGTGGTACAGATACGCAGTATTTT.

The chain employs TRBV18 and TRBJ2-7, with 11 bases matching TRBD1. Per the germline V gene, CDR1 is KGHSH and CDR2 is LQKENI. The CDR3 is 14 amino acids. V was pared by 0 bases and J by 7 bases, with 2 bases of the junction left unmatched. CDR3 in DNA: TGTGCCAGCTCACCACCGGGACAGGGGGAAGAGCAGTACTTC. This codes for CASSPPGQGEEQYF.

This clone was counted between two and nine times. V and J are TRBV18 and TRBJ2-1; TRBD2 matches at 15 bases. The J segment lost 8 bases and the V segment lost 3 bases, leaving 2 bases of the junction unmatched. This CDR3 has 15 amino acids. Germline CDR1 reads KGHSH; CDR2 reads LQKENI. This CDR3 reads CASSPGLAGGYEQFF. The CDR3, as DNA: TGTGCCAGCTCACCGGGACTAGCGGGAGGTTATGAGCAGTTCTTC.

This clone has only a few counts. The rearrangement links TRBV30 to TRBJ2-1, with D possibly matching TRBD2 (5 bases). Germline V gene data show CDR1 as GTSNPN and CDR2 as SVGIG (reference sequence). The V end lost 0 bases, the J end lost 8 bases, and 14 bases lay between the germline ends. This CDR3 is 14 amino acids long. This CDR3 is CAWSVLGSSHEQFF. CDR3 nucleotides: TGTGCCTGGAGTGTACTGGGGAGTTCCCATGAGCAGTTCTTC.

This clone was observed a few times. This chain links TRBV5-6 with TRBJ1-2; no definite D call. Per the germline V gene, CDR1 is SGHDT and CDR2 is YYEEEE. This CDR3 is 14 amino acids long. V was pared by 1 base and J by 6 bases, with 13 bases between. The CDR3 protein is CASSLPSRRDGYTF. The CDR3 DNA sequence: TGTGCCAGCAGCTTGCCTAGCAGGAGGGATGGCTACACCTTC.

This chain uses TRBV7-3 with TRBJ2-5, with D tentatively TRBD2 (5 bases). With 4 bases removed from V and 5 bases from J, the gap between germline ends came to 11 bases. Germline values: CDR1 SGHTA, CDR2 FQGTGA. The CDR3 runs to 13 residues. The CDR3 loop reads CASSSTSGETQYF. The CDR3 coding sequence is TGTGCCAGCAGCTCTACTAGTGGCGAGACCCAGTACTTC.

V and J are TRBV30 and TRBJ1-5; a weak D match, TRBD1 (6 bases). Trimming removed 4 bases from V and 1 base from J, with 8 bases in between. Germline CDR1 GTSNPN, CDR2 SVGIG (reference sequence). The CDR3 totals 13 residues. The DNA of the CDR3 is TGTGCCTGGACAGGGGACAGCAATCAGCCCCAGCATTTT. Its protein is CAWTGDSNQPQHF.

This clone was counted a few times. This chain links TRBV4-2 with TRBJ1-5; the D gene is possibly TRBD1 (6 bases). V lost 1 base and J lost 6, with 13 bases in between. From germline, CDR1 is LGHNA and CDR2 YNFKEQ. The CDR3 is made up of 15 amino acids. This chain's CDR3 is CASSQGQGTTQPQHF. CDR3 DNA: TGTGCCAGCAGCCAAGGCCAGGGGACTACTCAGCCCCAGCATTTT.